This paragraph covers one T cell receptor (beta chain) sequence. Researchers ran the PCR with 60 Vbeta and 13 Jbeta primers. Sequencing was performed with immunoSEQ multiplex PCR; in TCRdb, only in-frame clones are kept and a portion is missing. The table shows about 170,000 clones, with around 78% occurring only once. The data originate from a study of cytomegalovirus exposure and HLA in healthy donors. Nominally healthy donors were sampled, though unrecorded immune exposures were likely. Germline V CDR1 and CDR2: SNHLY, FYNNEI. Germline trimming cut 4 bases from V and 6 bases from J; bases unmatched to any gene: 7. The CDR3 is made up of 15 amino acids.

The sequence was obtained from a woman aged 50 to 65 in good health and CMV-seropositive. The chain carries TRBV2 and TRBJ1-5; TRBD1 matches 9 bases. Sequenced sample: PBMCs. CDR3 loop: CASSVKQGAVQPQHF. In nucleotides, the CDR3 is TGTGCCAGCAGTGTAAAACAGGGGGCTGTTCAGCCCCAGCATTTT.